This entry lists 32 T cell receptor beta chains sequenced from one sample in a study of PD-L1 blockade in urothelial cancer. Measured with immunoSEQ multiplex PCR; TCRdb has only the in-frame clones, and not every one. The sample records roughly 40,000 clones, about 80% being singletons. The sequences come from PBMCs, collected around atezolizumab (anti-PD-L1) treatment. The receptors here all came from a man between 65 and 85 years old with urothelial cancer.

V usage is TRBV7-9 and J usage is TRBJ1-3, with D maybe TRBD1 (5 bases). Trimming left V 3 bases short and J 0 bases short, with 12 bases between. The CDR3 length is 16 residues. In germline, CDR1 is SEHNR, CDR2 FQNEAQ (reference sequence). The CDR3 spells CASSFRGSVSGNTIYF. The CDR3 DNA reads as TGTGCCAGCAGCTTTAGGGGATCGGTCTCTGGAAACACCATATATTTT.

Points on this clone: A junction boundary mismatches the germline segment, possibly from a read error. This same CDR3 is encoded by further DNA sequences in the sample. This sequence joins TRBV13 and TRBJ2-1, with TRBD1 identical over 8 bases. The CDR3 is 13 residues long. Germline V gene data show CDR1 as PRHDT and CDR2 as FYEKMQ (reference sequence). The CDR3 loop is CASSLNRGDEQFF. The CDR3 bases are TGTGCCAGCAGCTTAAACAGGGGGGATGAGCAATTCTTC.

The V gene is TRBV7-9, the J gene TRBJ2-7; the match to TRBD1 covers 7 bases. Germline CDR1 and CDR2: SEHNR and FQNEAQ (reference sequence). V shed 5 bases and J 2 bases; nucleotides not matched to a gene: 6. The CDR3 is 14 residues long. The CDR3 nucleotides are TGTGCCAGCAGCCGCCCGGACAGGACCTACGAGCAGTACTTC. Protein sequence: CASSRPDRTYEQYF. Full variable domain (rest looked up from reference TRBV7-9 and TRBJ2-7): DTGVSQNPRHKITKRGQNVTFRCDPISEHNRLYWYRQTLGQGPEFLTYFQNEAQLEKSRLLSDRFSAERPKGSFSTLEIQRTEQGDSAMYLCASSRPDRTYEQYFGPGTRLTVT.

As concerns this clone: One junction end does not reproduce the germline sequence, and a read error may be involved. The chain combines TRBV28 with TRBJ2-7; TRBD2 matches at 12 bases. This CDR3 region has 15 residues. Germline V gene lookup returns CDR1 MDHEN and CDR2 SYDVKM. DNA for the CDR3: TGTGCCAGCAGCTATTGGGACCTTCCGGGACTAGCGGGCACCTTC. Its protein product is CASSYWDLPGLAGTF. The full variable domain, completed using reference TRBV28 and TRBJ2-7, is DVKVTQSSRYLVKRTGEKVFLECVQDMDHENMFWYRQDPGLGLRLIYFSYDVKMKEKGDIPEGYSVSREKKERFSLILESASTNQTSMYLCASSYWDLPGLAGTFGPGTRLTVT.

This clone was recorded once. V and J are TRBV18 and TRBJ2-2, with 8 bases lining up with TRBD1. The germline CDR1 and CDR2 sequences are KGHSH and LQKENI. The CDR3 extends over 16 amino acids. The V segment lost 3 bases and the J segment 4 bases; nucleotides outside the gene matches: 7. The CDR3 is CASSPQRTGPTGELFF. CDR3 DNA: TGTGCCAGCTCACCTCAAAGGACAGGGCCCACCGGGGAGCTGTTTTTT.

V usage is TRBV10-3 and J usage is TRBJ1-2; weak D call: TRBD1 (5 bases). V lost 3 bases and J lost 3, with 5 bases in between. The CDR3 sequence is 12 residues long. CDR1 and CDR2 from the germline V gene are ENHRY and SYGVKD. CDR3 sequence (DNA): TGTGCCATCAGTGAAGGGGACTATGGCTACACCTTC. Amino acids: CAISEGDYGYTF.

The rearrangement joins TRBV28 to TRBJ2-3; 12 bases fit TRBD2. V lost 3 bases to trimming and J lost 4 bases; unmatched junction nucleotides: 11. This CDR3 region has 18 residues. Germline V CDR1 and CDR2: MDHEN, SYDVKM. CDR3 loop: CASSFPSTSGSESDTQYF. In nucleotides, the CDR3 is TGTGCCAGCAGTTTTCCTTCGACTAGCGGGAGCGAGTCAGATACGCAGTATTTT.

The J gene is TRBJ1-2, the V gene TRBV6-5, with 10 positions matching TRBD1. J was trimmed by 14 bases and V by 6 bases; bases with no gene match: 12. The germline V gene encodes CDR1 MNHEY and CDR2 SVGAGI. The CDR3 loop spans 13 amino acids. DNA for the CDR3: TGTGCCAGCAGGCCACCGGGACAGGGGCCCCAGACCTTC. It specifies CASRPPGQGPQTF.

This chain uses TRBV7-9 with TRBJ2-5, with 7 bases fitting TRBD2. The CDR3 loop spans 17 amino acids. V dropped 6 bases and J dropped 5; count of bases not matched to a gene: 18. The germline CDR1 and CDR2 sequences are SEHNR and FQNEAQ (reference sequence). For the CDR3, the DNA is TGTGCCAGCAGTTCACACCCCTATCTAGCGGTGGGGGAGACCCAGTACTTC. Its translation: CASSSHPYLAVGETQYF.

V is TRBV15 and J is TRBJ2-7; a weak D match, TRBD1 (5 bases). Between the trimmed V and J ends, which lost 0 bases and 4 bases, there was a span of 13 bases. The CDR3 length is 15 residues. CDR1 and CDR2 from the germline V gene are LNHNV and YYDKDF (reference sequence). In nucleotides, the CDR3 is TGTGCCACCAGCAGAGATCGGGCAGGGAAGTACGAGCAGTACTTC. Translating gives CATSRDRAGKYEQYF. Using reference TRBV15 and TRBJ2-7 for the parts outside the CDR3, the full variable domain is DAMVIQNPRYQVTQFGKPVTLSCSQTLNHNVMYWYQQKSSQAPKLLFHYYDKDFNNEADTPDNFQSRRPNTSFCFLDIRSPGLGDTAMYLCATSRDRAGKYEQYFGPGTRLTVT.

V gene TRBV7-8 combines with J gene TRBJ2-5; D might be TRBD1 (5 bases). Germline CDR1 is SGHVS and CDR2 is FQNEAQ. Trimming removed 4 bases from V and 5 bases from J, with 14 bases in between. The CDR3 is 14 amino acids. The CDR3 DNA reads as TGTGCCAGCAGCTGGGCCTCAGGGTTGGAGACCCAGTACTTC. Amino acid sequence: CASSWASGLETQYF.

Only a few counts were recorded for this clone. This sequence joins TRBV29-1 and TRBJ1-5, with D possibly TRBD1 on 6 matching bases. Germline V gene sequence: CDR1 SQVTM, CDR2 ANQGSEA. Trimming shortened V by 5 bases and J by 3 bases, and 11 bases separated the two germline ends. The length of the CDR3 is 13 residues. The CDR3 reads CSVKQGFNQPQHF. The CDR3 DNA reads as TGCAGCGTTAAGCAGGGGTTCAATCAGCCCCAGCATTTT. Looking up the rest from reference TRBV29-1 and TRBJ1-5 gives the full variable domain: SAVISQKPSRDICQRGTSLTIQCQVDSQVTMMFWYRQQPGQSLTLIATANQGSEATYESGFVIDKFPISRPNLTFSTLTVSNMSPEDSSIYLCSVKQGFNQPQHFGDGTRLSIL.

With respect to this clone: Sequence at one end of the junction differs from germline and may be a read error. This sequence joins TRBV14 and TRBJ1-2; 10 bases align to TRBD1. The CDR3 is 12 residues long. From germline, CDR1 is SGHDN and CDR2 FVKESK. CDR3 residues: CASRWTGGKMDF. The CDR3 region has the DNA TGTGCCAGCAGATGGACAGGGGGAAAAATGGACTTC.

The rearrangement uses TRBV11-3 and TRBJ1-2; D remains ambiguous. This CDR3 has 12 residues. Per germline, CDR1 SGHNT and CDR2 YENEEA. V was shortened by 0 bases and J by 6 bases, with 5 bases between the two germline ends. CDR3 residues: CASSLDGNGYTF. The CDR3 bases are TGTGCCAGCAGCTTAGACGGGAATGGCTACACCTTC.

V and J are TRBV6-5 and TRBJ1-2; 8 nucleotides match TRBD1. The CDR3 has 13 residues. Germline values: CDR1 MNHEY, CDR2 SVGAGI. The J segment lost 8 bases and the V segment lost 6 bases, leaving 8 bases of the junction unmatched. CDR3 sequence reads: CASRRQGARGYTF. The CDR3 DNA reads as TGTGCCAGCAGGCGGCAGGGGGCGCGGGGCTACACCTTC.

The chain links TRBV30 to TRBJ1-1; no clear D. This CDR3 region has 12 residues. The ends were cut back, 5 bases at V and 3 bases at J, with 10 bases in the middle. The germline V gene encodes CDR1 GTSNPN and CDR2 SVGIG (reference sequence). The CDR3 loop reads CAWGVADTEAFF. CDR3 DNA sequence: TGTGCCTGGGGGGTAGCGGACACTGAAGCTTTCTTT.

The rearrangement uses TRBV6-6 and TRBJ2-5; possibly TRBD2 for D (5 bases). Trimming removed 0 bases from V and 2 bases from J, with 13 bases in between. The CDR3 totals 16 residues. The germline V gene has CDR1 MNHNY and CDR2 SVGAGI (reference sequence). Here the CDR3 reads CASSYSLGWLQETQYF. The CDR3 DNA reads TGTGCCAGCAGTTACTCACTAGGCTGGTTACAAGAGACCCAGTACTTC.

The chain links TRBV19 to TRBJ1-2; 7 bases are shared with TRBD1. Per germline, CDR1 LNHDA and CDR2 SQIVND (reference sequence). With V trimmed by 4 bases and J by 0 bases, 5 bases remained unmatched. The CDR3 extends over 15 amino acids. For the CDR3, the DNA is TGTGCCAGTAGTAAACAGGGGAAGACTAACTATGGCTACACCTTC. This encodes CASSKQGKTNYGYTF.

The chain is built from TRBV18 and TRBJ2-2; 9 bases map to TRBD1. The V and J ends lost 5 bases and 5 bases, in that order; junction bases with no gene match: 9. Germline V gene sequence: CDR1 KGHSH, CDR2 LQKENI. CDR3 length: 16 residues. CDR3 protein: CASSSGTGTATGELFF. The CDR3 DNA reads as TGTGCCAGCTCATCTGGGACAGGGACGGCGACCGGGGAGCTGTTTTTT.

This rearrangement joins TRBV5-1 to TRBJ2-3, with 7 bases aligning to TRBD2. CDR3 size: 15 residues. Germline V CDR1 and CDR2: SGHRS, YFSETQ. The trim removed 4 bases at V and 2 bases at J, leaving 7 bases unmatched. CDR3: CASSALAVNTDTQYF. The CDR3 DNA sequence: TGCGCCAGCAGCGCCCTAGCGGTTAACACAGATACGCAGTATTTT.

The gene calls are TRBV7-6 and TRBJ2-5, with TRBD2 as a possible D gene (6 bases). V was shortened by 2 bases and J by 3 bases, with 10 bases between the two germline ends. The CDR3 runs 14 residues. In germline, CDR1 is SGHVS, CDR2 FNYEAQ. The CDR3 loop reads CASSLLAEEETQYF. Written as DNA, the CDR3 is TGTGCCAGCAGCTTATTAGCGGAGGAAGAGACCCAGTACTTC. The whole variable domain, remainder taken from reference TRBV7-6 and TRBJ2-5, is GAGVSQSPRYKVTKRGQDVALRCDPISGHVSLYWYRQALGQGPEFLTYFNYEAQQDKSGLPNDRFSAERPEGSISTLTIQRTEQRDSAMYRCASSLLAEEETQYFGPGTRLLVL.

This clone was seen only a few times. The rearrangement links TRBV7-7 to TRBJ2-2, with 10 nucleotides matching TRBD1. This CDR3 has 14 residues. Trimming took 5 bases from V and 6 from J; bases not matched to a gene: 3. Germline V lookup: CDR1 SSHAT, CDR2 FNYEAQ (reference sequence). This chain's CDR3 is CASSRDRGSGELFF. CDR3 coding DNA: TGTGCCAGCAGCCGGGACAGGGGATCCGGGGAGCTGTTTTTT.

The chain is built from TRBV4-1 and TRBJ1-1; D unclear. This CDR3 has 14 residues. V was shortened by 0 bases and J by 5 bases, with 10 bases between the two germline ends. CDR1 is MGHRA and CDR2 is YSYEKL in the germline V gene. For the CDR3, the DNA is TGCGCCAGCAGCCAAGAGTCGGGATGGACTGAAGCTTTCTTT. Encoded protein: CASSQESGWTEAFF.

This clone was observed once. This rearrangement joins TRBV11-2 to TRBJ1-1; D uncertain. Trimming stripped 2 bases from V and 6 bases from J, with 16 bases between. There are 15 residues in the CDR3. The germline CDR1 and CDR2 sequences are SGHAT and FQNNGV. The CDR3 DNA sequence: TGTGCCAGCAGCTTAACCCCGGGATTTAACGCTGAAGCTTTCTTT. This translates into CASSLTPGFNAEAFF.

The chain links TRBV11-1 to TRBJ2-1, with D maybe TRBD2 (5 bases). This CDR3 has 12 amino acids. Germline values: CDR1 SGHAT, CDR2 FQDESV (reference sequence). V lost 1 base and J 8 bases, leaving 6 bases between the germline ends. The CDR3 DNA follows: TGTGCCAGCAGCTTAGTCGGGGATGAGCAGTTCTTC. It codes for CASSLVGDEQFF. Full variable domain (missing parts from reference TRBV11-1 and TRBJ2-1): EAEVAQSPRYKITEKSQAVAFWCDPISGHATLYWYRQILGQGPELLVQFQDESVVDDSQLPKDRFSAERLKGVDSTLKIQPAELGDSAMYLCASSLVGDEQFFGPGTRLTVL.

The gene calls are TRBV6-6 and TRBJ2-3; a possible D gene is TRBD2 (6 bases). Germline V gene data show CDR1 as MNHNY and CDR2 as SVGAGI (reference sequence). CDR3 size: 13 residues. V lost 7 bases to trimming and J lost 3 bases, with 11 bases between them. The CDR3 loop reads CASMRDLTDTQYF. DNA of the CDR3: TGTGCCAGCATGCGGGATTTAACAGATACGCAGTATTTT.

This chain connects TRBV4-1 to TRBJ1-3; TRBD1 might be the D (6 bases). The CDR3 runs to 17 residues. Deletions cut 0 bases from V and 0 bases from J, with 12 bases between. Germline V gene lookup returns CDR1 MGHRA and CDR2 YSYEKL. The CDR3 nucleotides are TGCGCCAGCAGCCAAGATAATCGACAGGACTCTGGAAACACCATATATTTT. Residues: CASSQDNRQDSGNTIYF.

The rearrangement uses TRBV5-4 and TRBJ2-7, with 7 bases that match TRBD2. Germline V lookup: CDR1 SGHNT, CDR2 YYREEE (reference sequence). The CDR3 runs 15 residues. With 1 base clipped from V and 3 bases from J, the junction kept 7 bases outside the gene matches. CDR3 nucleotide sequence: TGTGCCAGCAGCTTGTCGGTAGCGGGTCTCTACGAGCAGTACTTC. It encodes CASSLSVAGLYEQYF.

The V gene is TRBV28, the J gene TRBJ1-2; the match to TRBD1 covers 8 bases. J was trimmed by 5 bases and V by 3 bases; bases with no gene match: 8. CDR1 is MDHEN and CDR2 is SYDVKM in the germline V gene. The CDR3 length is 15 residues. CDR3 bases: TGTGCCAGCAGTTTTGACGGGACAGGACCGTATGGCTACACCTTC. It encodes CASSFDGTGPYGYTF.

This chain links TRBV10-3 with TRBJ2-3, with 8 bases lining up with TRBD2. J gave up 1 base and V 4 bases, and 7 bases lay outside the gene matches. Germline loops: CDR1 ENHRY, CDR2 SYGVKD. This CDR3 spans 16 amino acids. The CDR3 loop reads CAISVGGAGGTDTQYF. Here the CDR3 DNA reads TGTGCCATCAGTGTCGGGGGGGCCGGTGGCACAGATACGCAGTATTTT.

A single count supports this clone. This chain uses TRBV5-6 with TRBJ2-1, with a weak D call TRBD2 (6 bases). CDR3 length: 15 residues. V lost 3 bases, J lost 3 bases, and 13 bases lay in between. Germline V CDR1 and CDR2: SGHDT, YYEEEE. CDR3 sequence: CASSSGASVYNEQFF. CDR3 bases: TGTGCCAGCAGCTCTGGAGCTAGCGTCTACAATGAGCAGTTCTTC.

Only a few counts were recorded for this clone. The rearrangement links TRBV5-1 to TRBJ1-4, with TRBD1 matching over 9 bases. This CDR3 has 16 residues. V lost 4 bases, J lost 4 bases, and 8 bases stayed unmatched. From germline, CDR1 is SGHRS and CDR2 YFSETQ. The CDR3 loop reads CASSHETGGLNEKLFF. DNA for the CDR3: TGCGCCAGCAGCCACGAGACAGGGGGTCTTAATGAAAAACTGTTTTTT. The full variable domain, in which reference TRBV5-1 and TRBJ1-4 provide the parts outside the CDR3, is KAGVTQTPRYLIKTRGQQVTLSCSPISGHRSVSWYQQTPGQGLQFLFEYFSETQRNKGNFPGRFSGRQFSNSRSEMNVSTLELGDSALYLCASSHETGGLNEKLFFGSGTQLSVL.